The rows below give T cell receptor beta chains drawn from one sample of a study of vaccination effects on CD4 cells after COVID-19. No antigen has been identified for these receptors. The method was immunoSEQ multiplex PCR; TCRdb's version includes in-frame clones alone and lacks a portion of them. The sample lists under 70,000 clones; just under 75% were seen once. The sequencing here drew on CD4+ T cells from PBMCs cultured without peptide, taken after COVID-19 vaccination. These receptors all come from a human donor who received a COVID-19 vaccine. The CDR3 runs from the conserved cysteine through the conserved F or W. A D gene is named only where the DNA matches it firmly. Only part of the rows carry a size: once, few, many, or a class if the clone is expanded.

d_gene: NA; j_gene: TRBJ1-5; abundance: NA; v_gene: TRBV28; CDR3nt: TGTGCCACCGCCAAGGGGGGAAGCAATCAGCCCCAGCATTTT; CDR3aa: CATAKGGSNQPQHF
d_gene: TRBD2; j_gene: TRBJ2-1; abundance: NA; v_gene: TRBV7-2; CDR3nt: TGTGCCAGCAGCAGACGGGGGGATCCCTACAATGAGCAGTTCTTC; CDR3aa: CASSRRGDPYNEQFF
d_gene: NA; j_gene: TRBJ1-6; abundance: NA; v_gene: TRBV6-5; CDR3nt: TGTGCCAGCAGTTACTTAGGAAGGGGCGATAATTCACCCCTCCACTTT; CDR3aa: CASSYLGRGDNSPLHF
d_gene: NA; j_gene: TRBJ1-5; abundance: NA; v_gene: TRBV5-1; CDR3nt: TGCGCCAGCAGCTTGGGGACAGTCGGTCAGCCCCAGCATTTT; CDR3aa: CASSLGTVGQPQHF
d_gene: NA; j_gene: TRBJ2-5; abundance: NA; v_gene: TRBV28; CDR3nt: TGTGCCAGCAGGCTCGGGGCAGCCCCGGGGACCCAGTACTTC; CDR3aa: CASRLGAAPGTQYF
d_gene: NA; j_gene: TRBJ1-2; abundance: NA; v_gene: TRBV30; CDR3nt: TGTGCCTGGAGTACCCCTTTGAGGTTACGGGTTCGCGACTATGGCTACACCTTC; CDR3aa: CAWSTPLRLRVRDYGYTF
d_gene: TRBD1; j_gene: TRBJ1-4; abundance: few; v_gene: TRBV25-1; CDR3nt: TGTGCCAGCAGTGCATGGGACAGGTCTGAAAAACTGTTTTTT; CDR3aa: CASSAWDRSEKLFF
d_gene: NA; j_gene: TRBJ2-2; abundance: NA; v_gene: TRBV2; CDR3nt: TGTGCCAGCGGCACCGGGGAGCTGTTTTTT; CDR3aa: CASGTGELFF
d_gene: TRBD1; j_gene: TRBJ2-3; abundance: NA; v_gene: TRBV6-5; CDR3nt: TGTGCCAGCAATTCCAGGGGGAATACGCAGTATTTT; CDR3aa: CASNSRGNTQYF
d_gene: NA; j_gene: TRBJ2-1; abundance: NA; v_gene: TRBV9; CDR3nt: TGTGCCAGCAGCGTAGCGTCAGGGAACAATGAGCAGTTCTTC; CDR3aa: CASSVASGNNEQFF
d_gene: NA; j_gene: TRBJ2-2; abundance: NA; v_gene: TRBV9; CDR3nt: TGTGCCAGCAGCGTAGGACCTAGGGACACCGGGGAGCTGTTTTTT; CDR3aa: CASSVGPRDTGELFF
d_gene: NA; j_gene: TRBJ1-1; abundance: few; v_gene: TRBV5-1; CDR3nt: TGCGCCAGCAGCTTGGCGACGAACACTGAAGCTTTCTTT; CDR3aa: CASSLATNTEAFF
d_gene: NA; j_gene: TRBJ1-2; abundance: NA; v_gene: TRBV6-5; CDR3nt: TGTGCCAGCAGTAAACAGGGAACAAACTATGGCTACACCTTC; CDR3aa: CASSKQGTNYGYTF
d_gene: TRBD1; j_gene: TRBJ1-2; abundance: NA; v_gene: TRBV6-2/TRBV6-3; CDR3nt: TGTGCCAGCAGCGACAGGGGGGGATATGGCTACACCTTC; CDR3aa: CASSDRGGYGYTF
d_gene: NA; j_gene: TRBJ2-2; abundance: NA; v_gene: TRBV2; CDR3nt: TGTGCCAGCAGTGATTCAGGGCTAGGAACCGGGGAGCTGTTTTTT; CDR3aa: CASSDSGLGTGELFF
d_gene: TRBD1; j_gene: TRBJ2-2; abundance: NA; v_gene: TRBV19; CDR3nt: TGTGCCAGTAGTACTAGGACAGGGATCCCCGGGGAGCTGTTTTTT; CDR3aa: CASSTRTGIPGELFF
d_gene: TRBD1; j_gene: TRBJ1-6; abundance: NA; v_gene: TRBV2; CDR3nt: TGTGCCAGCACTACAGGGGAACGGTCACCCCTCCACTTT; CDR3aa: CASTTGERSPLHF
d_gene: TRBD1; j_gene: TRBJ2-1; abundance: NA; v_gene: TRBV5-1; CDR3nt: TGCGCCAGCAGCTTTAGTACAGGGGTACCTGATGAGCAGTTCTTC; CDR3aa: CASSFSTGVPDEQFF
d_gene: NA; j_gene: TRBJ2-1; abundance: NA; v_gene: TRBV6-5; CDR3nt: TGTGCCAGCAGTTACGCGGGGGAGCAGTTCTTC; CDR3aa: CASSYAGEQFF
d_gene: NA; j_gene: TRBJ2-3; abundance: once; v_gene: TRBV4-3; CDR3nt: TGCGCCAGCAGCCAAGTAGCGATGTCTAGCACAGATACGCAGTATTTT; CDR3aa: CASSQVAMSSTDTQYF
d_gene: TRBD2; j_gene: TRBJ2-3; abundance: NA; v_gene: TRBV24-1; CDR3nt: TGTGCCACCAGTGAATCCCCGGGACTAGGTGCGTCAGATACGCAGTATTTT; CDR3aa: CATSESPGLGASDTQYF
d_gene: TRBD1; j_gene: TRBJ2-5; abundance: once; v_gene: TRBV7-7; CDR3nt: TGTGCCAGCAGCTCCTTGGGACAGTGGAGGGAGACCCAGTACTTC; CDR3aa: CASSSLGQWRETQYF
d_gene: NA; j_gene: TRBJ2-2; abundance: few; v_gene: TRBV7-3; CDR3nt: TGTGCCAGCAGCTTATATACTGCCGACACCGGGGAGCTGTTTTTT; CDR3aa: CASSLYTADTGELFF
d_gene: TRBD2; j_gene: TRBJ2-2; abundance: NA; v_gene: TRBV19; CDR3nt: TGTGCCAGTAGTCGGGACTATTACACCGGGGAGCTGTTTTTT; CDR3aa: CASSRDYYTGELFF
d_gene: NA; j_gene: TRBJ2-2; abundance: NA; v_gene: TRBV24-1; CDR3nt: TGTGCCACCAGTGGAAGTCCGAGGGACACCGGGGAGCTGTTTTTT; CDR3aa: CATSGSPRDTGELFF
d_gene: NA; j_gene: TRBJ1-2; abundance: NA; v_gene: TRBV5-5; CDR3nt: TGTGCCAGCAGCTTCAATGGGGACTATGGCTACACCTTC; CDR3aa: CASSFNGDYGYTF
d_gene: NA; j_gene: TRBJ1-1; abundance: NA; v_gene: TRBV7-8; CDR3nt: TGTGCCAGCAGCTATGGCAGCCCGAACACTGAAGCTTTCTTT; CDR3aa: CASSYGSPNTEAFF
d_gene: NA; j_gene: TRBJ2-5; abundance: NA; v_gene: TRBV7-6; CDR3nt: TGTGCCAGCAGCTTAGGGGGATGGGACGGACAAGAGACCCAGTACTTC; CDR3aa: CASSLGGWDGQETQYF